A selection of T cell receptor beta chains follows, all from one sample in a study of shared clonotypes between healthy human individuals. TCRdb's copy holds only in-frame clones and misses some; the assay was immunoSEQ multiplex PCR. The data contain around 1.1 million clones, about 84% of them singletons. The sample comprised memory CD4+ T cells from PBMCs. These receptors all come from a man younger than 35 in good health. Some clones in this sample may be carry-over from other donors' samples. The CDR3 runs from the conserved cysteine through the conserved F or W. Fields, in order: J gene, V gene, D gene, clone size, CDR3 protein, CDR3 DNA. D genes are given only for firm matches. Rows may omit the clone size; those that give it use once, few, many or a size class.

>TRBJ1-2|TRBV28|NA|few
CATTASGLTRGYTF
TGTGCCACCACCGCCTCAGGACTTACACGGGGCTACACCTTC
>TRBJ2-3|TRBV5-4|NA|NA
CASSLNRGLSTDTQYF
TGTGCCAGCAGCCTGAATCGGGGCCTAAGCACAGATACGCAGTATTTT
>TRBJ2-3|TRBV29-1|NA|once
CSVGRGFWQVASTDTQYF
TGCAGCGTTGGAAGGGGTTTTTGGCAGGTCGCTAGCACAGATACGCAGTATTTT
>TRBJ1-2|TRBV15|TRBD1|NA
CATSNRGQYGYTF
TGTGCCACCAGCAACAGGGGCCAATATGGCTACACCTTC
>TRBJ2-5|TRBV11-2|NA|NA
CASSPQETQYF
TGTGCCAGCAGCCCACAAGAGACCCAGTACTTC
>TRBJ2-7|TRBV27|TRBD2|NA
CASGGVGLAGRYEQYF
TGTGCCAGCGGGGGGGTGGGACTAGCGGGAAGGTACGAGCAGTACTTC
>TRBJ1-2|TRBV19|NA|once
CASTYTRGLDYGYTF
TGTGCCAGTACCTACACTCGGGGCCTAGACTATGGCTACACCTTC
>TRBJ2-2|TRBV7-2|NA|NA
CASSLFGANRGTGELFF
TGTGCCAGCAGCTTATTTGGAGCGAACAGAGGCACCGGGGAGCTGTTTTTT
>TRBJ2-3|TRBV7-9|NA|NA
CASSFQPSIGDTQYF
TGTGCCAGCAGCTTCCAGCCTTCCATCGGGGATACGCAGTATTTT
>TRBJ2-2|TRBV5-1|NA|NA
CASSDSAFTSGELFF
TGCGCCAGCAGCGATTCTGCTTTCACCAGCGGGGAGCTGTTTTTT
>TRBJ2-7|TRBV10-3|TRBD1|NA
CAIRTTGTGNYEQYF
TGTGCCATCAGAACTACCGGGACAGGGAACTACGAGCAGTACTTC
>TRBJ1-1|TRBV29-1|NA|NA
CSVRGFATEAFF
TGCAGCGTTAGGGGTTTCGCGACTGAAGCTTTCTTT
>TRBJ2-7|TRBV5-1|NA|NA
CASRTSTTSYEQYF
TGCGCCAGCAGAACGTCTACCACTTCCTACGAGCAGTACTTC